The 26 T cell receptor beta chains reported below all come from one sample, sequenced in a study of cytomegalovirus exposure and HLA in healthy donors. The PCR was carried out with 60 Vbeta primers and 13 Jbeta primers. Measured with immunoSEQ multiplex PCR; TCRdb has only the in-frame clones, and not every one. This sample contains about 55,000 clones. The specimen was PBMCs. The receptor source for this set is a woman aged 55-70 years in good health and CMV-seropositive.

The rearrangement joins TRBV11-2 to TRBJ1-6; D gene ambiguous. The V end was cut by 5 bases, the J end by 4 bases, with 15 bases between. The V gene's germline CDR1 is SGHAT and CDR2 FQNNGV. CDR3 length equals 16 residues. The CDR3 region is CASSPIGAGYNSPLHF. CDR3 DNA: TGTGCCAGCAGCCCAATCGGCGCCGGGTATAATTCACCCCTCCACTTT.

This sequence joins TRBV27 and TRBJ2-7; unclear D gene. V dropped 0 bases and J dropped 0 bases, with 9 bases sitting between them. The CDR3 runs 15 residues. CDR1 MNHEY and CDR2 SMNVEV come from the germline V gene (reference sequence). DNA of the CDR3: TGTGCCAGCAGTTTATCTTTACAGTACTCCTACGAGCAGTACTTC. Its protein product is CASSLSLQYSYEQYF.

J is TRBJ2-1 and V is TRBV4-1; D gene unclear. V was pared by 7 bases and J by 8 bases, with 21 bases between. This CDR3 is built from 15 residues. Germline lookup yields CDR1 MGHRA and CDR2 YSYEKL. For the CDR3, the DNA is TGCGCCAGCAAACACGACGATAAAACCCGGGATGAGCAGTTCTTC. Translation gives CASKHDDKTRDEQFF.

The chain combines TRBV5-1 with TRBJ1-2; the match to TRBD1 covers 7 bases. The CDR3 length is 14 residues. CDR1 SGHRS and CDR2 YFSETQ come from the germline V gene. V lost 0 bases, J lost 6 bases, and 5 bases stayed unmatched. CDR3 nucleotides: TGCGCCAGCAGCTTGGGGGGGACAGCGAATGGCTACACCTTC. The encoded protein is CASSLGGTANGYTF.

The chain combines TRBV19 with TRBJ1-2, with 10 bases aligning to TRBD1. The CDR3 is made up of 17 amino acids. CDR1 and CDR2 from the germline V gene are LNHDA and SQIVND (reference sequence). Losses at the gene ends were 6 bases for V and 4 bases for J; bases not matched to a gene: 14. Here the CDR3 DNA reads TGTGCCAGTAGACCCTCGACAGGGGGCTTTTTTGGCTATGGCTACACCTTC. It translates to CASRPSTGGFFGYGYTF.

The chain recombines TRBV18 with TRBJ2-7; 7 nucleotides line up with TRBD1. This CDR3 contains 15 residues. Germline V lookup: CDR1 KGHSH, CDR2 LQKENI. V lost 3 bases, J lost 2 bases, and 7 bases stayed unmatched. CDR3 sequence: CASSPLTGSAYEQYF. The CDR3 DNA reads TGTGCCAGCTCACCCCTGACAGGGAGCGCCTACGAGCAGTACTTC.

The chain has TRBV25-1 and TRBJ2-1, with 12 bases aligning to TRBD2. This CDR3 spans 15 amino acids. V was clipped by 3 bases and J by 9 bases; unmatched bases: 6. From germline, CDR1 is MGHDK and CDR2 SYGVNS. DNA for the CDR3: TGTGCCAGCAGTGAGGTACTAGCGGGGGGCGGTGAGCAGTTCTTC. Its protein product is CASSEVLAGGGEQFF.

The gene calls are TRBV2 and TRBJ2-4, with 10 bases lining up with TRBD1. There are 15 residues in the CDR3. Trimming at V came to 2 bases and at J to 6 bases, leaving 4 bases not matched to a gene. The germline CDR1 and CDR2 sequences are SNHLY and FYNNEI. The CDR3 DNA sequence: TGTGCCAGCAGTGAAAGTGGACAGGGGGTAAACATTCAGTACTTC. As protein: CASSESGQGVNIQYF.

The rearrangement links TRBV15 to TRBJ2-3; tentatively, D is TRBD2 (7 bases). From germline, CDR1 is LNHNV and CDR2 YYDKDF (reference sequence). V was clipped by 3 bases and J by 8 bases, with 15 bases between them. This CDR3 spans 14 amino acids. As DNA, the CDR3 is TGTGCCACCAGCAGGACTGAGGGGGGGGGTACGCAGTATTTT. Amino acids: CATSRTEGGGTQYF.

The chain is built from TRBV6-5 and TRBJ2-2; perhaps TRBD2 as D (6 bases). From germline, CDR1 is MNHEY and CDR2 SVGAGI. The CDR3 loop spans 15 amino acids. The germline V and J ends were trimmed by 6 bases and 5 bases, with 16 bases remaining between them. CDR3 residues: CASSTNAGTTGELFF. The CDR3 nucleotides read TGTGCCAGCAGCACTAATGCGGGGACGACCGGGGAGCTGTTTTTT.

As concerns this clone: Additional DNA sequences in this sample encode the identical CDR3. This chain connects TRBV7-2 to TRBJ1-1; no clear D gene. CDR3 size: 11 residues. Trimming left V 3 bases short and J 8 bases short, with 7 bases between. Germline V gives CDR1 SGHTA, CDR2 FQGNSA. CDR3 DNA sequence: TGTGCCAGCAGCTTTGGCAGGGAAGCTTTCTTT. This translates into CASSFGREAFF.

The chain couples TRBV28 to TRBJ1-2, with no clear D. The V end lost 5 bases, the J end lost 4 bases, and 11 bases lay between the germline ends. Per germline, CDR1 MDHEN and CDR2 SYDVKM. This CDR3 has 13 residues. This chain's CDR3 is CASSPPAVYGYTF. The CDR3 DNA reads as TGTGCCAGCAGTCCCCCTGCAGTCTATGGCTACACCTTC.

This chain links TRBV5-1 with TRBJ1-1; 9 bases are a match to TRBD1. Losses at the gene ends were 4 bases for V and 8 bases for J; bases not matched to a gene: 3. This CDR3 contains 12 residues. Germline V lookup: CDR1 SGHRS, CDR2 YFSETQ. The CDR3 coding sequence is TGCGCCAGCAGCCCTGACAGGGGGGAAGCTTTCTTT. Translation: CASSPDRGEAFF.

The chain has TRBV11-2 and TRBJ2-2, with 11 bases fitting TRBD1. J gave up 6 bases and V 5 bases, and 11 bases lay outside the gene matches. The germline CDR1 and CDR2 sequences are SGHAT and FQNNGV. The CDR3 length is 17 residues. In nucleotides, the CDR3 is TGTGCCAGCAGCCAGGACAGGGGGCGCGCGTTTCCCGGGGAGCTGTTTTTT. Amino acids: CASSQDRGRAFPGELFF. Supplemented by reference TRBV11-2 and TRBJ2-2, the full variable domain reads EAGVAQSPRYKIIEKRQSVAFWCNPISGHATLYWYQQILGQGPKLLIQFQNNGVVDDSQLPKDRFSAERLKGVDSTLKIQPAKLEDSAVYLCASSQDRGRAFPGELFFGEGSRLTVL.

This chain links TRBV5-1 with TRBJ1-4, with 9 bases identical to TRBD1. The CDR3 covers 14 residues. The germline gives CDR1 SGHRS, CDR2 YFSETQ. The trim removed 3 bases at V and 8 bases at J, leaving 5 bases unmatched. The CDR3: CASSSSTGGEKLFF. As DNA, the CDR3 is TGCGCCAGCAGCTCAAGCACAGGGGGCGAAAAACTGTTTTTT.

V gene TRBV6-6 combines with J gene TRBJ1-3; possibly TRBD1 for D (6 bases). Between the trimmed V and J ends, which lost 6 bases and 5 bases, there was a span of 20 bases. Germline V gene data show CDR1 as MNHNY and CDR2 as SVGAGI (reference sequence). The CDR3 is 16 residues long. CDR3 amino acids: CASSRSIRDIRNTIYF. The CDR3 DNA follows: TGTGCCAGCAGCCGATCGATACGGGACATTCGAAACACCATATATTTT.

The chain has TRBV18 and TRBJ1-1; D call uncertain. The CDR3 covers 12 residues. Germline-derived CDR1 and CDR2 are KGHSH and LQKENI. Trimming stripped 5 bases from V and 7 bases from J, with 11 bases between. The CDR3 is CASSTNGGEAFF. The CDR3 bases are TGTGCCAGCTCAACTAATGGAGGTGAAGCTTTCTTT.

V usage is TRBV9 and J usage is TRBJ1-1, with D hard to call. Germline loops: CDR1 SGDLS, CDR2 YYNGEE. The CDR3 contains 13 residues. Trimming took off 0 bases at V and 6 bases at J, with 9 bases between the two ends. The CDR3 region has the DNA TGTGCCAGCAGCGTAGCCAACGGGGCTGAAGCTTTCTTT. This encodes CASSVANGAEAFF.

This sequence joins TRBV7-2 and TRBJ1-1, with a tentative D call TRBD1 (5 bases). Germline CDR1 reads SGHTA; CDR2 reads FQGNSA. The length of the CDR3 is 16 residues. Between the trimmed V and J ends, which lost 1 base and 0 bases, there was a span of 12 bases. DNA of the CDR3: TGTGCCAGCAGCTTAGGTCAGACGGACATGAACACTGAAGCTTTCTTT. Translating gives CASSLGQTDMNTEAFF.

The chain carries TRBV29-1 and TRBJ2-1; TRBD1 is a possible D gene (6 bases). The V gene's germline CDR1 is SQVTM and CDR2 ANQGSEA. The V and J ends lost 4 bases and 0 bases respectively, with 16 bases between them. The CDR3 extends over 16 amino acids. For the CDR3, the DNA is TGCAGCGTTGGGGTCCGACAGGTCCCCTCCTACAATGAGCAGTTCTTC. It is translated as CSVGVRQVPSYNEQFF.

In DNA, the CDR3 is TGTGCCACTGGGGCGCAGGCCACCTACGAGCAGTACTTC. This encodes CATGAQATYEQYF. The chain joins TRBV19 to TRBJ2-7, with D perhaps TRBD1 (5 bases). CDR1 and CDR2 from the germline V gene are LNHDA and SQIVND (reference sequence). V shed 10 bases and J shed 2 bases, with 15 bases lying between them. This CDR3 is 13 amino acids long.

The chain carries TRBV9 and TRBJ2-5; 9 bases match TRBD1. Germline loops: CDR1 SGDLS, CDR2 YYNGEE. Trimming cost V 1 base and J 4 bases; bases outside gene matches: 8. The length of the CDR3 is 16 residues. CDR3 sequence reads: CASSVQGTGGRETQYF. Written as DNA, the CDR3 is TGTGCCAGCAGCGTACAGGGAACAGGGGGCCGAGAGACCCAGTACTTC.

The rearrangement links TRBV5-6 to TRBJ2-1, with 8 bases lining up with TRBD2. Trimming at V came to 2 bases and at J to 6 bases, leaving 13 bases not matched to a gene. This CDR3 has 17 residues. The V gene's germline CDR1 is SGHDT and CDR2 YYEEEE. The CDR3 protein is CASSFRGGGIRGNEQFF. CDR3 nucleotides: TGTGCCAGCAGCTTTCGGGGGGGAGGGATTCGGGGCAATGAGCAGTTCTTC.

This chain links TRBV5-1 with TRBJ2-7, with TRBD1 matching 11 bases. Germline V lookup: CDR1 SGHRS, CDR2 YFSETQ. V trimming: 4 bases; J trimming: 3 bases; junction bases outside the gene matches: 6. The CDR3 length is 15 residues. As DNA, the CDR3 is TGCGCCAGCAGCACCGGACAGGGGGCGGACTACGAGCAGTACTTC. Protein product: CASSTGQGADYEQYF.

The gene calls are TRBV5-1 and TRBJ1-4; D is possibly TRBD1 (6 bases). The length of the CDR3 is 19 residues. Trimming shortened V by 0 bases and J by 0 bases, and 18 bases separated the two germline ends. The germline CDR1 and CDR2 sequences are SGHRS and YFSETQ. Here the CDR3 reads CASSLVGGALPATNEKLFF. CDR3 DNA sequence: TGCGCCAGCAGCTTGGTGGGGGGGGCCTTACCTGCAACTAATGAAAAACTGTTTTTT.

CDR3 protein: CASSPPSTGPKNIQYF. The CDR3 region has the DNA TGCGCCAGCAGCCCGCCCTCGACAGGCCCCAAAAACATTCAGTACTTC. The V call is TRBV5-1, the J call TRBJ2-4; D is perhaps TRBD1 (6 bases). Per the germline V gene, CDR1 is SGHRS and CDR2 is YFSETQ. CDR3 size: 16 residues. V was pared by 4 bases and J by 2 bases, with 16 bases between.